The text below deals with one T cell receptor beta chain. Trimming took 0 bases from V and 4 from J, leaving 16 bases between them. The germline gives CDR1 LGHDT, CDR2 YNNKEL (reference sequence). CDR3 size: 16 residues. This record belongs to a study of blood T cell repertoires in COVID-19. Participant reports of clinical history set cohort assignment. Data came from immunoSEQ multiplex PCR; TCRdb stores just in-frame clones and leaves some out. The sample yields roughly 300,000 clones, about nine tenths seen once. This rearrangement joins TRBV3-1 (or the pseudogene TRBV3-2) to TRBJ2-7, with D perhaps matching TRBD1 (6 bases). This TCR came from a man aged 30 to 39 who had recovered from COVID-19. The sample was PBMCs or T cells enriched from blood (not recorded which). The CDR3 protein is CASSQDIFRGRYEQYF. DNA for the CDR3: TGTGCCAGCAGCCAAGATATCTTCAGGGGCAGGTACGAGCAGTACTTC.